This TCR beta chain stems from a study of blood T cell repertoires in COVID-19. Study overall: Researchers got acute and convalescent COVID-19 samples from the United States, Italy and Spain.

Germline CDR1 MNHEY, CDR2 SMNVEV (reference sequence). The V end lost 5 bases, the J end lost 9 bases, and 19 bases lay between the germline ends. The CDR3 sequence is 14 residues long. Authors' processing steps: Cell counts per sample came from amplifying reference gene primers. TCRdb's table, derived via immunoSEQ multiplex PCR, lists solely in-frame clones and lacks some. That table supplies the V and J calls and clone size; D and trimming were determined from the DNA. The repertoire consists of some 390,000 clones, with over 75% occurring once and the leading ten covering roughly 1.4%. Enrolled during active infection, Seattle patients were then followed longitudinally.

The sample comprised peripheral blood. This clonotype originated in a woman aged 40 to 49 with COVID-19, enrolled during active disease. This sequence joins TRBV27 and TRBJ1-2; no firm D call. This CDR3 reads CASSLHTQSPSYTF. CDR3 DNA sequence: TGTGCCAGCAGTCTCCATACACAGAGCCCGAGCTACACCTTC.